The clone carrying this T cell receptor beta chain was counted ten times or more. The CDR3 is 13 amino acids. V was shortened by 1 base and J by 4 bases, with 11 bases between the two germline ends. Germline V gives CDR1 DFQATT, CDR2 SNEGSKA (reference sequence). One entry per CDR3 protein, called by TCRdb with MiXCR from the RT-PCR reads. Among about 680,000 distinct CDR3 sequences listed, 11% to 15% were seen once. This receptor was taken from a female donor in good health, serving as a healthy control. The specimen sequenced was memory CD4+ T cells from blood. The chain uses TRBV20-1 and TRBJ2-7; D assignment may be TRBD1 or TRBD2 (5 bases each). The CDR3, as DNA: TGCAGTGCTAGAGTTCGGGGCCTTTACGAGCAGTACTTC. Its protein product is CSARVRGLYEQYF.